This T cell receptor beta chain stems from a study of blood T cell repertoires in COVID-19. Study overall: The United States, Italy and Spain supplied acute and convalescent COVID-19 samples. PBMCs, B-cell-depleted T cells, or T cells were the source of the cDNA or gDNA that made up the material.

The V and J ends lost 6 bases and 8 bases, in that order; junction bases with no gene match: 11. This CDR3 is built from 14 residues. Germline V gene sequence: CDR1 WSHSY, CDR2 SAAADI. The assay was immunoSEQ multiplex PCR, and TCRdb's table has in-frame clones only and misses some. This table holds 150,000 or so clones, roughly 88% found once. This TCR was recovered from a man younger than 35 with acute or convalescent COVID-19. The rearrangement joins TRBV10-2 to TRBJ1-1, with 8 nucleotides matching TRBD1. Sequences were obtained from peripheral blood. CDR3 nucleotide sequence: TGCGCCAGCAGGCCTACAGGGGGGGGTTTCGAAGCTTTCTTT. Translating it yields CASRPTGGGFEAFF.